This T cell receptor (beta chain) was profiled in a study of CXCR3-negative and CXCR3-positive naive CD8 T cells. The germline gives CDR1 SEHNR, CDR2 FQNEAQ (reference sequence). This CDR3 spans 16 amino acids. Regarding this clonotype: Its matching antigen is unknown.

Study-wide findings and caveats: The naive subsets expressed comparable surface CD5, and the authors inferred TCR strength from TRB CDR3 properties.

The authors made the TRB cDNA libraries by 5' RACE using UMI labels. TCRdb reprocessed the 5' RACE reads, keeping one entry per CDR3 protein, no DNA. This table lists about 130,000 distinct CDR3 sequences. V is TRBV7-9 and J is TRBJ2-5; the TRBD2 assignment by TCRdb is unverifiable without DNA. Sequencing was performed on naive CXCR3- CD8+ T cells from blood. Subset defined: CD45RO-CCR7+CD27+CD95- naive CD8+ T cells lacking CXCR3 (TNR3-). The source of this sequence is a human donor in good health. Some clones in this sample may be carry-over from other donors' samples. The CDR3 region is CASSASSGREQETQYF.